This TCR beta chain was sequenced for a study of beta chain features in type 1 diabetes. This clone has just a few counts. The antigen remains undetermined. Every donor provided one heparinised blood draw, which averaged approximately 100 mL. CD45RO/CCR7/CD25/CD127/CD95/CD27 separated CD4+ naive, central memory, regulatory and stem cell-like memory cells by sorting. Study results and limitations: Naive, central memory and Treg TCRB repertoires appeared more alike in patients than in healthy donors.

What was sequenced were expressed TCRB transcripts, since all of the isolated RNA had been reverse transcribed. Assay used: immunoSEQ multiplex PCR; TCRdb lists only in-frame clones, some missing. The sample holds approximately 100,000 clones, almost 40% seen once. CDR3 length: 14 amino acids. V was pared by 1 base and J by 7 bases, with 5 bases of the junction left unmatched. Per the germline V gene, CDR1 is LNHNV and CDR2 is YYDKDF (reference sequence). What was sequenced was stem cell memory CD4+ T cells from blood. This sequence was found in a woman younger than 35 in good health. The chain is built from TRBV15 and TRBJ1-2; 8 bases fit TRBD1. The CDR3 is CATSRVLTGVGYTF. CDR3 bases: TGTGCCACCAGCAGAGTCTTGACAGGGGTTGGCTACACCTTC.